The 18 T cell receptor beta chains given below trace back to one sample, sequenced in a study of blood T cell repertoires in COVID-19. Method: immunoSEQ multiplex PCR; TCRdb's copy keeps in-frame clones and lacks some. The sample consists of fewer than 90,000 clones, over 80% of them appearing once. The source material was peripheral blood. The receptors shown here come from a woman older than 75 with active COVID-19.

This clone came up a few times. The chain employs TRBV28 and TRBJ2-7; 8 bases are a match to TRBD2. Looked up from germline, CDR1 is MDHEN and CDR2 is SYDVKM. V shed 1 base, J shed 5 bases, and the junction held 7 bases outside the gene matches. This CDR3 spans 15 amino acids. CDR3 coding DNA: TGTGCCAGCAGTTTATACGGGAGGGCCTATGACGAGCAGTACTTC. This sequence encodes CASSLYGRAYDEQYF. The full variable domain, with the rest looked up from reference TRBV28 and TRBJ2-7, is DVKVTQSSRYLVKRTGEKVFLECVQDMDHENMFWYRQDPGLGLRLIYFSYDVKMKEKGDIPEGYSVSREKKERFSLILESASTNQTSMYLCASSLYGRAYDEQYFGPGTRLTVT.

The J gene is TRBJ2-3, the V gene TRBV19, with TRBD2 matching 10 bases. The germline V gene encodes CDR1 LNHDA and CDR2 SQIVND (reference sequence). Losses at the gene ends were 7 bases for V and 7 bases for J; bases not matched to a gene: 14. The CDR3 totals 16 residues. The DNA for the CDR3 is TGTGCCAGTATCTCCCTAGCGGGAGACCCCCCTTATACGCAGTATTTT. Its protein is CASISLAGDPPYTQYF. Filled out from reference TRBV19 and TRBJ2-3, the complete variable domain reads DGGITQSPKYLFRKEGQNVTLSCEQNLNHDAMYWYRQDPGQGLRLIYYSQIVNDFQKGDIAEGYSVSREKKESFPLTVTSAQKNPTAFYLCASISLAGDPPYTQYFGPGTRLTVL.

This clone was recorded once. The chain is built from TRBV5-5 and TRBJ2-3, with D possibly being TRBD2 (5 bases). Germline values: CDR1 SGHKS, CDR2 YYEKEE (reference sequence). This CDR3 is built from 17 residues. Trimming took off 4 bases at V and 3 bases at J, with 21 bases between the two ends. The chain's CDR3 is CASSGPSLPRETDTQYF. Written as DNA, the CDR3 is TGTGCCAGCAGCGGGCCCTCACTACCCCGGGAAACAGATACGCAGTATTTT.

The gene calls are TRBV20-1 and TRBJ2-5; no clear D gene. In germline, CDR1 is DFQATT, CDR2 SNEGSKA (reference sequence). Trimming cost V 4 bases and J 5 bases, with 8 bases left between them. The CDR3 is made up of 11 amino acids. CDR3 nucleotide sequence: TGCAGTGCTAAGCCTGAGGAGACCCAGTACTTC. It encodes CSAKPEETQYF.

The V gene is TRBV29-1, the J gene TRBJ2-5, with 7 bases aligning to TRBD2. The CDR3 covers 12 residues. Germline loops: CDR1 SQVTM, CDR2 ANQGSEA. With 6 bases clipped from V and 2 bases from J, the junction kept 3 bases outside the gene matches. CDR3 region: CSVHGGQETQYF. CDR3 DNA: TGCAGCGTGCACGGGGGGCAAGAGACCCAGTACTTC. Full variable domain (remainder filled in from reference TRBV29-1 and TRBJ2-5): SAVISQKPSRDICQRGTSLTIQCQVDSQVTMMFWYRQQPGQSLTLIATANQGSEATYESGFVIDKFPISRPNLTFSTLTVSNMSPEDSSIYLCSVHGGQETQYFGPGTRLLVL.

This chain joins TRBV12-3 or TRBV12-4 and TRBJ1-1; 9 nucleotides match TRBD1. This CDR3 has 13 amino acids. Losses at the gene ends were 6 bases for V and 3 bases for J; bases not matched to a gene: 2. The CDR3 DNA follows: TGTGCCAGCAGGGGACAGGGAGACACTGAAGCTTTCTTT. This gives the protein CASRGQGDTEAFF.

V gene TRBV6-4 combines with J gene TRBJ2-1, with 9 bases matching TRBD1. Germline CDR1 is MRHNA and CDR2 is SNTAGT. The V segment lost 10 bases and the J segment 8 bases; nucleotides outside the gene matches: 15. CDR3 size: 15 residues. CDR3 in amino acids: CAKPGRDRVIHEQFF. CDR3 DNA: TGTGCCAAACCGGGGCGGGACAGGGTAATTCATGAGCAGTTCTTC.

This clone was found once. This rearrangement joins TRBV9 to TRBJ2-3; weak D call: TRBD2 (6 bases). The V end was cut by 3 bases, the J end by 1 base, with 12 bases between. The CDR3 totals 15 residues. The germline V gene encodes CDR1 SGDLS and CDR2 YYNGEE. CDR3: CASSALAFGTDTQYF. Written as DNA, the CDR3 is TGTGCCAGCAGCGCTCTAGCGTTCGGCACAGATACGCAGTATTTT.

This clone appeared a single time. The V and J genes are TRBV19 and TRBJ1-4; D is possibly TRBD1 (6 bases). Trimming removed 7 bases from V and 6 bases from J, with 12 bases in between. Germline V CDR1 and CDR2: LNHDA, SQIVND (reference sequence). The CDR3 covers 13 residues. CDR3 region: CASMHRDDEKLFF. In nucleotides, the CDR3 is TGTGCCAGTATGCACAGGGACGATGAAAAACTGTTTTTT.

This clone appeared a single time. The chain couples TRBV7-9 to TRBJ1-1, with D hard to call. V was pared by 4 bases and J by 5 bases, with 8 bases between. The CDR3 spans 12 residues. CDR1 is SEHNR and CDR2 is FQNEAQ in the germline V gene (reference sequence). CDR3 amino acids: CASSYLETEAFF. The CDR3 DNA reads as TGTGCCAGCAGCTACCTAGAGACTGAAGCTTTCTTT.

The chain combines TRBV4-3 with TRBJ2-5, with TRBD2 matching over 16 bases. Trimming took 5 bases from V and 4 from J; bases not matched to a gene: 7. The CDR3 totals 17 residues. The germline gives CDR1 LGHNA, CDR2 YSLEER. The CDR3 protein is CASSGGLAGGPGETQYF. CDR3 in DNA: TGCGCCAGCAGCGGGGGACTAGCGGGAGGGCCCGGAGAGACCCAGTACTTC.

This chain uses TRBV5-1 with TRBJ2-5; no firm D call. The germline CDR1 and CDR2 sequences are SGHRS and YFSETQ. The CDR3 covers 13 residues. The germline V and J ends were trimmed by 5 bases and 0 bases, with 8 bases remaining between them. The DNA for the CDR3 is TGCGCCAGCAGGTCCGGGTACCAAGAGACCCAGTACTTC. It codes for CASRSGYQETQYF.

This clone came up a few times. The genes are TRBV6-5 and TRBJ1-1, with a possible D match to TRBD1 (6 bases). Germline V lookup: CDR1 MNHEY, CDR2 SVGAGI. CDR3 size: 13 residues. V was cut by 7 bases and J by 1 base, with 10 bases left in between. The CDR3 protein is CASNRVENTEAFF. In DNA form, the CDR3 reads TGTGCCAGCAACAGGGTAGAGAACACTGAAGCTTTCTTT.

V and J are TRBV3-1 (or the pseudogene TRBV3-2) and TRBJ1-4; tentative D call: TRBD1 (6 bases). The V and J ends lost 4 bases and 7 bases respectively, with 16 bases between them. Germline V gene sequence: CDR1 LGHDT, CDR2 YNNKEL (reference sequence). The CDR3 contains 15 residues. The CDR3 region has the DNA TGTGCCAGCAGCCCCTGGACGCAAGGGGGTGAAAAACTGTTTTTT. Its translation: CASSPWTQGGEKLFF.

This clone was observed a few times. The V call is TRBV2, the J call TRBJ2-1; TRBD2 is a possible D gene (5 bases). The CDR3 extends over 14 amino acids. The germline V gene encodes CDR1 SNHLY and CDR2 FYNNEI. With 6 bases removed from V and 5 bases from J, the gap between germline ends came to 14 bases. The CDR3 reads CASSPDLWNNEQFF. The CDR3 DNA reads as TGTGCCAGCAGCCCGGACTTGTGGAACAATGAGCAGTTCTTC.

The chain is built from TRBV6-6 and TRBJ2-5; no clear D gene. Between the trimmed V and J ends, which lost 6 bases and 5 bases, there was a span of 10 bases. Germline V gene data show CDR1 as MNHNY and CDR2 as SVGAGI (reference sequence). There are 12 residues in the CDR3. DNA for the CDR3: TGTGCCAGCAGCACCCAGGTGGAGACCCAGTACTTC. It translates to CASSTQVETQYF.

The chain uses TRBV28 and TRBJ2-3, with D possibly TRBD2 on 6 matching bases. CDR1 is MDHEN, CDR2 SYDVKM, per germline. V was clipped by 4 bases and J by 1 base, with 9 bases between them. This CDR3 is 14 amino acids long. The chain's CDR3 is CASSSRDGTDTQYF. The CDR3, as DNA: TGTGCCAGCAGTTCGCGGGATGGCACAGATACGCAGTATTTT.

In this sample, this clone turned up once. The J gene is TRBJ2-3, the V gene TRBV4-1; 16 bases line up with TRBD2. J gave up 7 bases and V 1 base, and 11 bases lay outside the gene matches. This CDR3 is 19 amino acids long. Per germline, CDR1 MGHRA and CDR2 YSYEKL. CDR3 sequence: CASSQATGGTSGRAYTQYF. The CDR3 DNA follows: TGCGCCAGCAGCCAAGCAACGGGGGGGACTAGCGGGAGGGCATATACGCAGTATTTT.